Listed below are T cell receptor beta chains from one sample, sequenced in a study of OX40 agonist ivuxolimab in advanced cancers. Repertoires were generated with immunoSEQ multiplex PCR, while TCRdb's copy carries only in-frame clones and drops some. The sample contains approximately 94,000 clones, 90% to 95% of which appear only once. Sample: CD4+ or CD8+ T cells sorted from blood, taken in a trial of the OX40 agonist ivuxolimab. The receptors were sampled from an adult with an advanced solid tumor such as melanoma, head and neck, liver or kidney cancer. The CDR3 runs from the conserved cysteine through the conserved F or W. The order of the fields is V gene, J gene, CDR3 length, clone size, CDR3 protein. Size is omitted from some rows. Given values are once, few, many or a class for expanded clones.

TRBV5-1,TRBJ1-2,12,.,CASSLDSYGYTF
TRBV25-1,TRBJ2-1,13,.,CASSGDRKNEQFF
TRBV7-2,TRBJ2-2,14,once,CASSFDRDPGELFF
TRBV5-5,TRBJ1-2,16,.,CASSPLGQLDNYGYTF
TRBV19,TRBJ2-3,15,.,CASGLLAGDLDTQYF
TRBV7-9,TRBJ1-2,16,.,CASSLALWDSNYGYTF
TRBV4-3,TRBJ2-1,17,.,CASSRLQGIQTYNEQFF
TRBV9,TRBJ2-1,15,once,CASSVEGFSYNEQFF
TRBV14,TRBJ1-2,14,.,CASSPNGQIYGYTF
TRBV6-1,TRBJ2-7,16,.,CASSDPQIPGGYEQYF
TRBV29-1,TRBJ2-5,14,.,CSVLGLAKQETQYF
TRBV4-1,TRBJ2-4,20,.,CASSGRALAVSPGAKNIQYF
TRBV19,TRBJ2-7,16,.,CASSKPGGPGHGEQYF
TRBV15,TRBJ2-5,12,.,CATSRNKVRQYF
TRBV19,TRBJ2-3,13,once,CASGTVGTDTQYF
TRBV6-4,TRBJ1-5,17,.,CASSERVPTGINQPQHF
TRBV7-9,TRBJ1-2,14,few,CASSLGGLISGYTF
TRBV9,TRBJ2-3,15,.,CASSVVGRSPDTQYF
TRBV7-2,TRBJ1-4,15,.,CASSPQSARGEKLFF
TRBV7-9,TRBJ2-7,17,once,CASSLVTSGTSSYEQYF
TRBV18,TRBJ2-5,16,.,CASSPRTSGGGETQYF
TRBV2,TRBJ2-5,15,.,CASSEGLAGVETQYF